This T cell receptor beta chain was captured by sequencing in a study of cytomegalovirus exposure and HLA in healthy donors (TCRdb year 2017). Broadly, across the study: According to an earlier analysis of 550 to 750 of the donors, 200 million or so T cells yielded 120 million or so unique TCR beta sequences and 276 Gb of sequence data. An early release covering roughly 600 HLA-typed donors comprised about 290 gigabases of sequencing data and 65 million to 100 million unique TCR sequences. Of the roughly 410 genotyped donors, approximately 80% were placed in the genetic ancestry cluster associated with self-reported Caucasian donors. The aim of the study was to test whether cataloging public T cell receptors could identify signatures of past pathogen exposure. The T cell repertoires of roughly 660 subjects were profiled by immunosequencing and related to cytomegalovirus serostatus. Besides the first cohort of some 670 subjects, a separate validation cohort made up of 120 or so different subjects was used. To predict cytomegalovirus infection status, the study combined high-throughput TCR immunosequencing, statistical association of individual TCRs with disease status, and machine learning. A later analysis re-analyzed previously published TCR beta repertoires from hundreds of donors and added high-resolution HLA genotyping to study TCR occurrence patterns. The later analysis used no new phenotypic data to find candidate immune exposures, relying instead on TCR beta sequences and their occurrence across donors. To decide whether each TCR beta V gene segment behaved as functional or pseudogenic, an earlier analysis of some 600 of the donors relied on high-throughput TCR beta sequencing. Donor age, sex, ethnicity and CMV serostatus were collected together with the repertoire data. Genome-wide SNP genotypes for about three fifths of the 666 donors were used in a later genetic analysis, which treated that subset as a discovery cohort. Every repertoire in the discovery cohort had been generated on one and the same sequencing platform. HLA typing covered class I and class II loci at four-digit resolution. Typing coverage differed by locus: A, B, C, DRB1 and DQB1 were typed in about 620-630 donors, DQA1 in 500 to 550, DPA1 in approximately 600, and DPB1 in roughly 450. About five DR-DQ haplotypes were treated as single units for association and clustering because of strong linkage in the cohort. Across about 370 genotyped donors of the cohort, an average of about 240,000 unique TCR beta nucleotide sequences per donor were sequenced, and approximately 17% of those sequences were non-productive.

According to the germline V gene, CDR1 reads MNHEY and CDR2 reads SVGAGI. The germline ends are 15 bases apart after V is trimmed by 5 bases and J by 4 bases. Taken from cysteine to phenylalanine, the CDR3 has 14 residues. Left in the record is the CDR3 DNA by itself, 42 bases read in frame from the first base. General findings and caveats noted by the study authors: In this cohort, only TCR beta chains were sequenced, and detectable features were limited by the absence of alpha or paired-chain data. In a later analysis, several top co-occurrence clusters were reported to appear linked to parvovirus B19, influenza, CMV and Epstein-Barr virus. According to a later genetic analysis, donors in an Asian-associated ancestry cluster had fewer N-insertions in productive TCRs than the approximately 700-donor mean. In an earlier analysis of 587 of the donors, most TCR beta V segments were observed in productive rearrangements about 87% or about 30% of the time, broadly matching IMGT annotations. Because HLA typing was unavailable for some donors at each locus, only the typed subset was used in association tests. Linkage disequilibrium might explain the correlated functional status among segregating V segments, but an unknown experimental factor could not be excluded. Cytomegalovirus status was reported to be diagnosed by the classifier with high specificity and sensitivity in both the original and validation cohorts. The presence/absence analyses assumed that sequencing depth was roughly uniform across donors, and that assumption may not be true. In the study, around 150 TCR beta chains were listed as associated with cytomegalovirus. Because counts were too low, 15 to 20 rarely observed V segments, including chromosome 9 orphons, were left out of the earlier analysis of a few hundred of the donors. Some IMGT-functional V segments, including TRBV6-2 and TRBV6-3, could not be told apart with the 87-base-pair reads, so those segments were excluded. In a later analysis, the rate of TCR association differed among HLA loci, with DRB1 alleles having the most associated TCRs and HLA-C alleles having the fewest. A later analysis found that most CMV-associated TCR beta chains appeared HLA-restricted, with HLA associations seemingly driven largely by CMV exposure. A group of highly shared sequence variants was considered likely to be a technical artifact of the sequencing pipeline. For the cohort, immune exposure information was limited to CMV serostatus. A later analysis found that HLA-associated TCR beta chains were more clonally expanded and had lower generation probabilities than equally common non-associated chains. A few of the identified cytomegalovirus-associated TCR beta chains were confirmed in vitro to be specific for cytomegalovirus antigens. At a false discovery rate of 0.05, a later analysis linked around 15,000 TCR beta sequences to specific HLA alleles. While some public TCRs were present in many individuals, most TCR sequences turned up only very rarely across donors. The authors suggested that the approach could potentially be extended to other disease states and immunological phenotypes. An association between a missense DCLRE1C variant and V-gene and J-gene trimming of TCR beta chains was found in a later genetic analysis and replicated in an independent cohort. A further reported finding was that TCR beta sequences accurately predicted the HLA-A and HLA-B alleles for most subjects in the first cohort. When HLA alleles, especially DR and DQ, strongly co-occurred, attributing TCR associations to individual alleles was difficult.

Points on this clone: Its specific antigen is unknown. No base qualities exist here, and no much larger clone lies one base off it.

Library preparation was by the immunoSEQ multiplex PCR assay. The multiplex PCR relied on a mix of 60 forward primers for TCR Vbeta segments and 13 reverse primers for TCR Jbeta segments. The CDR3 region of rearranged TCR beta genes was amplified from genomic DNA by a multiplex PCR assay. Amplified TCR beta libraries were sequenced as 87-base-pair reads on the Illumina HiSeq System. From the authors' description of their analysis: In a later analysis, roughly 80 million unique TCR beta chains were counted across the 650 to 700 repertoires, and approximately 9.9 million of these chains were shared by at least two donors. A nearest-neighbor algorithm error-corrected the raw reads and collapsed the reads into unique sequences, merging closely related sequences to remove PCR and sequencing errors. CDR3 sequences were aligned to IMGT reference sequences to assign V, D and J gene segments. Each retained sequence needed at least a six-nucleotide match to both a V gene segment and a J gene segment. A rearrangement was called productive if the CDR3 had no stop codons and remained in frame with V and J, and every other rearrangement was called non-productive. CDR3 was defined according to IMGT convention as the region running from the second conserved V-encoded cysteine to the conserved J-encoded phenylalanine. In an earlier analysis of some 550 of the donors, sequences lacking an unambiguous match to a single V gene segment were excluded. In an earlier analysis of about 590 of the donors, a V segment was called functional when productive rearrangements were above 56.7%, and segregating when the standard deviation between donors exceeded 5%. A statistical classification framework was developed to diagnose cytomegalovirus status using the catalog of TCR beta chain sequences. V and J gene assignment, in a later analysis, came from comparing TCR nucleotide sequences with IMGT/GENE-DB human TR gene sequences. A later analysis assigned CDR3 sequences and most-parsimonious VDJ recombination scenarios with the TCRdist pipeline. In a later analysis, each TCR beta chain was defined by its CDR3 amino acid sequence together with its V-gene family, and reads lacking a unique V-gene family were excluded. To address suspected cross-contamination and a sequencing artifact, a later analysis removed under 600 highly shared, low-generation-probability nucleotide sequences. For each public chain, a later analysis derived a clonal expansion index from normalized ranks of inferred template counts within each repertoire. A later analysis computed generation probabilities with a VDJ recombination model fitted to out-of-frame rearrangements, and checked the results against IGoR. In a later analysis, hypergeometric tests were used to score TCR-TCR, TCR-HLA and TCR-CMV co-occurrence, with a repertoire-size bias correction applied to TCR pairs. To estimate false discovery rates, a later analysis permuted the HLA or CMV assignments 20 times. A later analysis grouped co-occurring TCRs with DBSCAN, adding TCRdist sequence similarity when clustering within HLA-allele-positive subsets. For co-occurrence clustering, repertoires with fewer than 30,000 or more than 120,000 public chains were excluded, along with five or six repertoires with anomalous nucleotide sharing. TCRdb provides this immuneACCESS table in a form limited to in-frame rearrangements. Some clones are lacking; in checked studies, under half of them reflect an unresolved V gene, and why the rest are absent is not known. V, J and clone size are taken as reported in that table, and D and trimming were inferred from the DNA itself. In all, the sample holds around 200,000 clones, and around 67% of those were seen once. Of the sample, approximately 2.8% is held by the ten largest clones.

In total, more than 500 healthy bone marrow donors made up the cohort. All cohort members were sampled while nominally healthy, although unrecorded immune exposures were likely present. The donor tested CMV seropositive and was one of the 289 seropositive cohort members. A peripheral blood sample was collected from each donor, and TCR beta sequencing was performed on peripheral blood mononuclear cells. Genomic DNA was extracted from the blood cell samples with the Qiagen DNeasy Blood Extraction Kit. This receptor was taken from a woman under 40 in good health and CMV-seropositive. This sequence uses TRBV6-5 and TRBJ2-7; tentative D gene TRBD2, with 6 bases matching. Material: PBMCs. DNA sequence: TGTGCCAGCAGTCATACGGGAGCGCTGTACGAGCAGTACTTC. This encodes CASSHTGALYEQYF.